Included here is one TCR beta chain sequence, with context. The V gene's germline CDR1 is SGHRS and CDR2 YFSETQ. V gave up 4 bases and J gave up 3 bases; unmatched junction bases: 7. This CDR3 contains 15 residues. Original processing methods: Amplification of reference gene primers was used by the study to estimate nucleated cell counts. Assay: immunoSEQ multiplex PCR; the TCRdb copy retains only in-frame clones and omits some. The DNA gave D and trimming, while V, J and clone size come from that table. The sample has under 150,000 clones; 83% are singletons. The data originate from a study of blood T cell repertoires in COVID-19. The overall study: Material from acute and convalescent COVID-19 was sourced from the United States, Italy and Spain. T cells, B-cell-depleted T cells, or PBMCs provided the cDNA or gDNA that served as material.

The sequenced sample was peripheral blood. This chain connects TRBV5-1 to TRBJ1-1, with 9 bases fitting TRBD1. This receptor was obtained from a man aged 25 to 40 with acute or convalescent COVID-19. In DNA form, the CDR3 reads TGCGCCAGCAGCCCAAAACAGGGGGCTCACACTGAAGCTTTCTTT. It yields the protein CASSPKQGAHTEAFF.